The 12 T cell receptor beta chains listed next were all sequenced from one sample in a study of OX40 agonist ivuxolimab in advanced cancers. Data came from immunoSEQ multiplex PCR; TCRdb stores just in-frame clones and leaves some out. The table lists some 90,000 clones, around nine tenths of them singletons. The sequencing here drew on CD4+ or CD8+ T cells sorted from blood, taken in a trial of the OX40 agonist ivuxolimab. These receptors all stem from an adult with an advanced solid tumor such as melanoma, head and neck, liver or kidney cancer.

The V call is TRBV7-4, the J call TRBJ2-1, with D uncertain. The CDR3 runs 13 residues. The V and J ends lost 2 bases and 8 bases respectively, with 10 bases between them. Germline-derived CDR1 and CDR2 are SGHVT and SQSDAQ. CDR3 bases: TGTGCCAGCAGCTTATGGAGCGAGTATGAGCAGTTCTTC. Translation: CASSLWSEYEQFF.

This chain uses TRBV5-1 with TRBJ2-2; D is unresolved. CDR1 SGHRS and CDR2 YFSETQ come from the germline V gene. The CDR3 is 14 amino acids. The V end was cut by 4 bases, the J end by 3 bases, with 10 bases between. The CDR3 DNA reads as TGCGCCAGCAGCCTAAAAGCATACACCGGGGAGCTGTTTTTT. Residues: CASSLKAYTGELFF.

The CDR3 reads CASSIGQSNEKLFF. CDR3 DNA sequence: TGTGCCAGTAGTATAGGGCAAAGTAATGAAAAACTGTTTTTT. The chain couples TRBV19 to TRBJ1-4; D is uncertain. This CDR3 has 14 amino acids. Trimming shortened V by 1 base and J by 4 bases, and 7 bases separated the two germline ends. The germline CDR1 and CDR2 sequences are LNHDA and SQIVND (reference sequence).

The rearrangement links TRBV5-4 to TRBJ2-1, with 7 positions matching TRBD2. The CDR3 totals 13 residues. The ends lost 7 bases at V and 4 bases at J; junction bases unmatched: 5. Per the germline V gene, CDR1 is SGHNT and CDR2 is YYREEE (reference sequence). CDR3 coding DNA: TGTGCCAGCGCGGGAGTTGGGTACAATGAGCAGTTCTTC. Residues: CASAGVGYNEQFF.

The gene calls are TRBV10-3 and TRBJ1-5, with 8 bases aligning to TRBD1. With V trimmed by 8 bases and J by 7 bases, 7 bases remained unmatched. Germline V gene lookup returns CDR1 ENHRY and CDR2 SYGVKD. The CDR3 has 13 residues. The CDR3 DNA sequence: TGTGCCATCGGACAGGGCGAGATCCAGCCCCAGCATTTT. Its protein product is CAIGQGEIQPQHF.

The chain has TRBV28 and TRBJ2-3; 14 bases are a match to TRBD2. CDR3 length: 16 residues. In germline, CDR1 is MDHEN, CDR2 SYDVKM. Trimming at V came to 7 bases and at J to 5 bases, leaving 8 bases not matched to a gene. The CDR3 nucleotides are TGTGCCAGCAATGCCCGACTAGCGGGAGGGAAAGATACGCAGTATTTT. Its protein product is CASNARLAGGKDTQYF.

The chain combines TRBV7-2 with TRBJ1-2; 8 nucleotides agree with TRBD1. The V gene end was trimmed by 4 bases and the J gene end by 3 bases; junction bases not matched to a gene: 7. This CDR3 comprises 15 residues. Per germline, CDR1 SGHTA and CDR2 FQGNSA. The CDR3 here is CASSSRGRRYYGYTF. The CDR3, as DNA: TGTGCCAGCAGCTCCAGGGGGCGGAGGTACTATGGCTACACCTTC.

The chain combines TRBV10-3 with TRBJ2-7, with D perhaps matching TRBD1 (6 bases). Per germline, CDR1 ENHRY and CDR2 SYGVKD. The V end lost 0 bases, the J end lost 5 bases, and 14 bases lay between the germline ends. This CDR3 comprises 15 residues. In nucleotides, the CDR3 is TGTGCCATCAGTGAGTCAGCGGCAGGGGCTAACGAGCAGTACTTC. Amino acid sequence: CAISESAAGANEQYF.

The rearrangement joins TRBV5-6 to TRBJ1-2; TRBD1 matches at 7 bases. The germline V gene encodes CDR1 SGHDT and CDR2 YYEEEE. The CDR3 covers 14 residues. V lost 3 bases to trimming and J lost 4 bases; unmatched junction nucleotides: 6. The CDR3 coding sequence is TGTGCCAGCAGCTCATACAGGGGCGCCTATGGCTACACCTTC. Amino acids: CASSSYRGAYGYTF.

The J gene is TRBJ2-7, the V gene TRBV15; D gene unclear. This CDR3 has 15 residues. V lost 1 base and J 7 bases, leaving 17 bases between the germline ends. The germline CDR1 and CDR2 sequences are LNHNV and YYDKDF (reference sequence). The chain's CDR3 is CATSRGLGVGFEQYF. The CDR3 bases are TGTGCCACCAGCAGAGGCCTCGGAGTTGGTTTTGAGCAGTACTTC.

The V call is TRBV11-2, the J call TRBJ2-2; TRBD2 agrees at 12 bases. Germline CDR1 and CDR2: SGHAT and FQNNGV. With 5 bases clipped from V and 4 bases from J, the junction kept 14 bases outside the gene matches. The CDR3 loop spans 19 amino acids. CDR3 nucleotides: TGTGCCAGCAGCCCCCTAATGGGGCTAGCGGGAGGGCCCACCGGGGAGCTGTTTTTT. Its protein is CASSPLMGLAGGPTGELFF.

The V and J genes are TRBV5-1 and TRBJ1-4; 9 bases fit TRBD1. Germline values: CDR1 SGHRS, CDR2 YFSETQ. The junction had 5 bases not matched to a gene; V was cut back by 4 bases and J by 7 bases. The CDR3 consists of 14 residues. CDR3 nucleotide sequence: TGCGCCAGCAGCCCGGACAGGGGAGGTGAAAAACTGTTTTTT. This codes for CASSPDRGGEKLFF.